What follows are 25 T cell receptor beta chains derived from one specimen sequenced in a study of human T cells and chemical hapten exposure. The library labeled individual cDNA molecules by adding unique molecular identifiers to them. MiXCR was run by TCRdb on the reads, yielding one entry per CDR3 protein. The table lists around 120,000 distinct CDR3 sequences, over 7.5% of them singletons. Unfractionated whole blood was the source from which total RNA was extracted. Sequenced: whole blood. These TCRs come from a human donor in good health. Some clones in this sample may be carry-over from other donors' samples.

This clonotype was observed a handful of times. The chain links TRBV5-1 to TRBJ2-3; perhaps TRBD1 as D (5 bases). The length of the CDR3 is 15 residues. V was pared by 2 bases and J by 4 bases, with 14 bases between. CDR1 and CDR2 from the germline V gene are SGHRS and YFSETQ. The chain's CDR3 is CASSLEGTGSDTQYF. Written as DNA, the CDR3 is TGCGCCAGCAGCTTAGAAGGAACAGGCTCAGATACGCAGTATTTT.

In this sample, this clonotype turned up a few times. The J gene is TRBJ2-7, the V gene TRBV2; D uncertain. V lost 1 base, J lost 5 bases, and 12 bases lay in between. The CDR3 extends over 14 amino acids. The germline V gene encodes CDR1 SNHLY and CDR2 FYNNEI. Here the CDR3 DNA reads TGTGCCAGCAGTGAAGGGGGTAGGGTCCACGAGCAGTACTTC. This codes for CASSEGGRVHEQYF.

A few counts support this clonotype. The genes are TRBV14 and TRBJ2-4; 8 bases map to TRBD2. The J segment lost 1 base and the V segment lost 2 bases, leaving 16 bases of the junction unmatched. Germline CDR1 is SGHDN and CDR2 is FVKESK. There are 20 residues in the CDR3. CDR3 bases: TGTGCCAGCAGCCAACACCCCCCTCGGGAGGGCCTCGTGGCCAAAAACATTCAGTACTTC. Protein sequence: CASSQHPPREGLVAKNIQYF.

In its sample, this clonotype was seen many times. The chain employs TRBV5-1 and TRBJ1-6; 9 bases map to TRBD1. The J segment lost 8 bases and the V segment lost 5 bases, leaving 2 bases of the junction unmatched. CDR3 length: 13 residues. The germline gives CDR1 SGHRS, CDR2 YFSETQ. The CDR3 sequence: CASRRDRDSPLHF. The CDR3 DNA reads TGCGCCAGCAGACGGGACAGGGATTCACCCCTCCACTTT.

Many counts were recorded for this clonotype. V and J are TRBV11-2 and TRBJ1-4; TRBD1 matches 8 bases. V trimming: 1 base; J trimming: 8 bases; junction bases outside the gene matches: 3. The germline V gene has CDR1 SGHAT and CDR2 FQNNGV. The length of the CDR3 is 14 residues. The CDR3 here is CASSLGQGAEKLFF. CDR3 coding DNA: TGTGCCAGCAGCTTAGGTCAGGGGGCAGAAAAACTGTTTTTT.

This clonotype was detected a few times. The rearrangement joins TRBV7-9 to TRBJ2-3; TRBD1 agrees at 8 bases. The germline V gene has CDR1 SEHNR and CDR2 FQNEAQ (reference sequence). The CDR3 extends over 15 amino acids. J was trimmed by 3 bases and V by 5 bases; bases with no gene match: 7. The CDR3 DNA sequence: TGTGCCAGCAGCCTACACAGGGGGACGACAGATACGCAGTATTTT. The encoded protein is CASSLHRGTTDTQYF.

V is TRBV27 and J is TRBJ2-2; 9 nucleotides match TRBD2. This CDR3 is built from 18 residues. With 2 bases clipped from V and 7 bases from J, the junction kept 14 bases outside the gene matches. Germline V lookup: CDR1 MNHEY, CDR2 SMNVEV (reference sequence). The CDR3 nucleotides are TGTGCCAGCAGTTTAATGGCGGGAGGGCCGGGAGTTATCGGGGAGCTGTTTTTT. Translated, it gives CASSLMAGGPGVIGELFF.

The rearrangement links TRBV7-9 to TRBJ2-3; D gene unclear. Germline V gene sequence: CDR1 SEHNR, CDR2 FQNEAQ (reference sequence). Trimming shortened V by 5 bases and J by 4 bases, and 7 bases separated the two germline ends. This CDR3 has 12 amino acids. The CDR3 DNA sequence: TGTGCCAGCAGCACTGACCCAGATACGCAGTATTTT. This translates into CASSTDPDTQYF.

The chain links TRBV24-1 to TRBJ2-1; weak D call: TRBD1 (9 bases). The length of the CDR3 is 16 residues. The germline gives CDR1 KGHDR, CDR2 SFDVKD. V was trimmed by 4 bases and J by 7 bases, leaving 19 bases between them. The CDR3 DNA reads as TGTGCCACCAGTGACGAGGGACAGGGCGGGGGGAATGAGCAGTTCTTC. Its translation: CATSDEGQGGGNEQFF.

This clonotype was observed a handful of times. The J gene is TRBJ2-7, the V gene TRBV7-6; tentatively, D is TRBD2 (5 bases). Germline CDR1 is SGHVS and CDR2 is FNYEAQ. There are 15 residues in the CDR3. V lost 0 bases and J lost 2, with 11 bases in between. Here the CDR3 reads CASSLAPSPTYEQYF. For the CDR3, the DNA is TGTGCCAGCAGCTTAGCGCCTAGCCCGACCTACGAGCAGTACTTC.

The chain combines TRBV12-3 or TRBV12-4 with TRBJ2-1, with unresolved D. V dropped 3 bases and J dropped 9 bases, with 9 bases sitting between them. The CDR3 extends over 12 amino acids. CDR3 coding DNA: TGTGCCAGCAGTTTTACCGTCAGTGAGCAGTTCTTC. Translated: CASSFTVSEQFF.

This clonotype was recorded a few times. The chain is built from TRBV18 and TRBJ2-7; the D gene is possibly TRBD1 (5 bases). The germline V gene has CDR1 KGHSH and CDR2 LQKENI. Trimming took 6 bases from V and 2 from J, leaving 14 bases between them. The CDR3 consists of 14 residues. CDR3 bases: TGTGCCAGCTCCCAGGCAGGGCGGCCCTACGAGCAGTACTTC. Protein sequence: CASSQAGRPYEQYF.

This clonotype was seen a few times. V usage is TRBV6-4 and J usage is TRBJ1-2; D is unresolved. Trimming removed 2 bases at V and 4 bases at J, with 5 bases between. Germline V gene sequence: CDR1 MRHNA, CDR2 SNTAGT. The CDR3 length is 12 residues. Written as DNA, the CDR3 is TGTGCCAGCAGTGACAATTTCTATGGCTACACCTTC. Translating gives CASSDNFYGYTF.

This clonotype came up a few times. V is TRBV5-1 and J is TRBJ2-7; unclear D gene. Trimming pared 5 bases from V and 7 bases from J, leaving 19 bases between. In germline, CDR1 is SGHRS, CDR2 YFSETQ. This CDR3 comprises 14 residues. The CDR3: CASRASLDIREQYF. CDR3 in DNA: TGCGCCAGCAGGGCTTCACTGGATATACGTGAGCAGTACTTC.

The sample holds a few counts of this clonotype. The rearrangement links TRBV24-1 to TRBJ2-2; TRBD1 matches 9 bases. The germline V gene encodes CDR1 KGHDR and CDR2 SFDVKD. There are 15 residues in the CDR3. V lost 3 bases, J lost 6 bases, and 4 bases stayed unmatched. For the CDR3, the DNA is TGTGCCACCAGTGATACAGGGGGCCTGGCCGGGGAGCTGTTTTTT. It yields the protein CATSDTGGLAGELFF.

The CDR3: CASSFYGTALKDEKLFF. In DNA, the CDR3 is TGTGCCAGCAGTTTCTACGGGACAGCCTTGAAGGATGAAAAACTGTTTTTT. The chain recombines TRBV27 with TRBJ1-4; 7 bases are shared with TRBD1. The V segment lost 3 bases and the J segment 6 bases; nucleotides outside the gene matches: 13. The CDR3 runs to 17 residues. The germline V gene has CDR1 MNHEY and CDR2 SMNVEV (reference sequence).

This clonotype was counted between two and nine times. The rearrangement joins TRBV7-2 to TRBJ2-5; no firm D call. The CDR3 spans 13 residues. Germline CDR1 SGHTA, CDR2 FQGNSA. Trimming left V 6 bases short and J 1 base short, with 9 bases between. DNA for the CDR3: TGTGCCAGCAGGTGGGCCGTCCAAGAGACCCAGTACTTC. As protein: CASRWAVQETQYF.

This clonotype was found a few times. The chain is built from TRBV7-9 and TRBJ2-7; 8 nucleotides agree with TRBD2. V shed 1 base, J shed 0 bases, and the junction held 2 bases outside the gene matches. Germline lookup yields CDR1 SEHNR and CDR2 FQNEAQ (reference sequence). The CDR3 is 15 amino acids. The CDR3 region has the DNA TGTGCCAGCAGCTTAGAGCGGGGGAGCTCCTACGAGCAGTACTTC. It codes for CASSLERGSSYEQYF. Complete variable domain (other parts from reference TRBV7-9 and TRBJ2-7): DTGVSQNPRHKITKRGQNVTFRCDPISEHNRLYWYRQTLGQGPEFLTYFQNEAQLEKSRLLSDRFSAERPKGSFSTLEIQRTEQGDSAMYLCASSLERGSSYEQYFGPGTRLTVT.

This clonotype was detected a few times. This chain links TRBV20-1 with TRBJ2-5, with a possible D match to TRBD1 (7 bases). This CDR3 is built from 14 residues. V was clipped by 0 bases and J by 6 bases, with 14 bases between them. Germline CDR1 is DFQATT and CDR2 is SNEGSKA (reference sequence). The CDR3 DNA sequence: TGCAGTGCTAGAGATCTGACAGGGAGGCAGACCCAGTACTTC. Residues: CSARDLTGRQTQYF.

The table lists this clonotype with a few counts. This chain's CDR3 is CASSEADSYVLYGYTF. CDR3 nucleotide sequence: TGTGCCAGCAGTGAAGCTGACAGCTACGTGCTCTATGGCTACACCTTC. The V and J genes are TRBV2 and TRBJ1-2, with D possibly matching TRBD1 (5 bases). The CDR3 runs to 16 residues. CDR1 is SNHLY, CDR2 FYNNEI, per germline. Trimming removed 0 bases at V and 4 bases at J, with 15 bases between.

Ten or more counts support this clonotype. V gene TRBV6-2 or TRBV6-3 combines with J gene TRBJ1-1, with a tentative D call TRBD1 (6 bases). The CDR3 extends over 15 amino acids. With 4 bases removed from V and 2 bases from J, the gap between germline ends came to 14 bases. Germline V gives CDR1 MNHEY, CDR2 SVGEGT. The CDR3 nucleotides read TGTGCCAGCAGTTTCACCAGACAGGACAACACTGAAGCTTTCTTT. Encoded protein: CASSFTRQDNTEAFF.

The chain recombines TRBV5-4 with TRBJ2-1; D not resolved. There are 16 residues in the CDR3. Germline CDR1 SGHNT, CDR2 YYREEE (reference sequence). V dropped 2 bases and J dropped 0 bases, with 12 bases sitting between them. Written as DNA, the CDR3 is TGTGCCAGCAGCTTTCCGGACCGCAGCTCCTACAATGAGCAGTTCTTC. Translated: CASSFPDRSSYNEQFF.

The rearrangement joins TRBV2 to TRBJ1-6; D call uncertain. Per the germline V gene, CDR1 is SNHLY and CDR2 is FYNNEI. The CDR3 length is 17 residues. Deletions cut 0 bases from V and 0 bases from J, with 9 bases between. The CDR3 DNA reads as TGTGCCAGCAGTGAAGCGATACCTAGCTCCTATAATTCACCCCTCCACTTT. Protein sequence: CASSEAIPSSYNSPLHF.

The table lists this clonotype with a few counts. The chain recombines TRBV3-1 with TRBJ2-5, with D maybe TRBD2 (6 bases). V was clipped by 1 base and J by 2 bases, with 17 bases between them. The CDR3 totals 17 residues. Per germline, CDR1 LGHDT and CDR2 YNNKEL (reference sequence). The CDR3 loop is CASSQGRWAGGQETQYF. In nucleotides, the CDR3 is TGTGCCAGCAGCCAAGGGCGGTGGGCAGGAGGGCAAGAGACCCAGTACTTC.

This clonotype was seen repeatedly, ten times or more. The chain links TRBV11-2 to TRBJ2-2; 7 bases fit TRBD1. The V segment lost 3 bases and the J segment 6 bases; nucleotides outside the gene matches: 4. The CDR3 has 14 amino acids. Germline assignment: CDR1 SGHAT and CDR2 FQNNGV. Written as DNA, the CDR3 is TGTGCCAGCAGCTTTACAGGGGTGTCCGGGGAGCTGTTTTTT. This sequence encodes CASSFTGVSGELFF.